The subject of this entry is one T cell receptor (beta chain). A read error is possible here, since a much larger clone lies one base away. No conserved phenylalanine or tryptophan is present at the end of the CDR3, so a read error is the likely explanation. The source material, RNA transcripts, was used to amplify TCR beta CDR3 regions. Initially, a first-round RT-PCR of the TCR CDR3 employed the HTBI primer set. Using its own MiXCR run on the multiplex PCR reads, TCRdb lists one record per CDR3 protein. The sample carries approximately 600,000 distinct CDR3 sequences, approximately 14% recorded once. The CDR3 is made up of 14 amino acids. V was trimmed by 3 bases and J by 0 bases, leaving 7 bases between them. Germline lookup yields CDR1 SGHNT and CDR2 YYREEE (reference sequence). Patients affected by ophthalmopathy presented a Clinical Activity Score of at least 3, a NOSPECS grade of at least 4, and disease duration below 3 months.

The sample originates from a study of T cells in Graves' hyperthyroidism and ophthalmopathy. Specimen: blood. The genes are TRBV5-4 and TRBJ2-1, with D unresolved. This TCR derives from a woman aged 18-30 years with Graves' ophthalmopathy. The CDR3 sequence is CASSSIGSYNEQFS. The CDR3 DNA reads TGTGCCAGCAGCTCCATCGGCTCCTACAATGAGCAGTTCTCC.